This TCR beta chain derives from a study of cytomegalovirus exposure and HLA in healthy donors. Study-wide points: In a later analysis, several top co-occurrence clusters appeared linked to parvovirus B19, influenza, CMV and Epstein-Barr virus. Solely CMV serostatus was available to characterize immune exposure. Cytomegalovirus-associated TCR beta chains were listed, numbering 150 to 200. Rare TCR sequences predominated, though certain public TCRs were found in many donors.

A word on this clone: Its specificity is unknown.

Researchers ran the PCR with 60 Vbeta and 13 Jbeta primers. Sequenced by immunoSEQ multiplex PCR; TCRdb stores in-frame clones only, minus some. The sample yields about 110,000 clones, roughly 13% seen once. This CDR3 region has 12 residues. The V and J ends lost 5 bases and 15 bases respectively, with 17 bases between them. Germline CDR1 reads MNHEY; CDR2 reads SMNVEV (reference sequence). The sequence came from a man aged 40-50 years in good health and CMV-seropositive. Sample: PBMCs. This chain connects TRBV27 to TRBJ2-1; weak D call: TRBD2 (5 bases). In nucleotides, the CDR3 is TGTGCCAGCAGTCCAAGATCTAGCAGGTGGTTCTTC. Translation gives CASSPRSSRWFF.